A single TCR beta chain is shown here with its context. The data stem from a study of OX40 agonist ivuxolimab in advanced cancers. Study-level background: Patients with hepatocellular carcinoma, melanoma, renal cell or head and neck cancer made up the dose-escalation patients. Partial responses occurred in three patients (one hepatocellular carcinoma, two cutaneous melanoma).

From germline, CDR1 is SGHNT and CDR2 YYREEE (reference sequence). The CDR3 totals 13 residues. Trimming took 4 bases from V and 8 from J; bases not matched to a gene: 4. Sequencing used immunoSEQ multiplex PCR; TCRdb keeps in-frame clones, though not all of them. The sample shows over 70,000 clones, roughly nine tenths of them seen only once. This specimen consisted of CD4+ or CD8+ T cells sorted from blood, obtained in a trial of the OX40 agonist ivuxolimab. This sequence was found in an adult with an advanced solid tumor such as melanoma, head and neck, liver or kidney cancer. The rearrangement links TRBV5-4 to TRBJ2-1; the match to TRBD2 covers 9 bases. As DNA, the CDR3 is TGTGCCAGCAGCCCGGGACTAGCCCATGAGCAGTTCTTC. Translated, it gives CASSPGLAHEQFF. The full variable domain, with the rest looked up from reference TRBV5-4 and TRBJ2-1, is ETGVTQSPTHLIKTRGQQVTLRCSSQSGHNTVSWYQQALGQGPQFIFQYYREEENGRGNFPPRFSGLQFPNYSSELNVNALELDDSALYLCASSPGLAHEQFFGPGTRLTVL.